Following are 13 T cell receptor beta chains from one sample sequenced in a study of shared clonotypes between healthy human individuals. Profiling relied on immunoSEQ multiplex PCR, and the TCRdb table lists in-frame clones only, not all of them. Among under 200,000 clones listed, about 93% were seen once. Sequenced: naive CD4+ T cells sorted from blood. Subset described: CD45RA+ positively selected. The receptors were gathered from a woman in her 30s in good health.

The chain uses TRBV7-2 and TRBJ2-7, with D uncertain. The CDR3 length is 14 residues. Trimming took off 0 bases at V and 7 bases at J, with 13 bases between the two ends. Germline V gene data show CDR1 as SGHTA and CDR2 as FQGNSA. The CDR3: CASSLALGVKEQYF. Here the CDR3 DNA reads TGTGCCAGCAGCTTAGCGCTTGGGGTTAAAGAGCAGTACTTC.

This chain joins TRBV6-1 and TRBJ2-7, with D perhaps being TRBD1 or TRBD2 (5 bases each). Trimming shortened V by 3 bases and J by 6 bases, and 18 bases separated the two germline ends. CDR3 size: 15 residues. Germline-derived CDR1 and CDR2 are MNHNS and SASEGT. CDR3 loop: CASSEGETPPCEQYF. The CDR3 nucleotides read TGTGCCAGCAGTGAGGGGGAGACCCCACCTTGCGAGCAGTACTTC.

The V gene is TRBV11-3, the J gene TRBJ2-2; D might be TRBD1 (6 bases). V was shortened by 4 bases and J by 3 bases, with 15 bases between the two germline ends. The CDR3 sequence is 16 residues long. Germline CDR1 reads SGHNT; CDR2 reads YENEEA. CDR3 protein: CASSWGGGADTGELFF. The CDR3 DNA sequence: TGTGCCAGCAGCTGGGGTGGGGGCGCGGACACCGGGGAGCTGTTTTTT. The full variable domain, its missing parts supplied by reference TRBV11-3 and TRBJ2-2, is EAGVVQSPRYKIIEKKQPVAFWCNPISGHNTLYWYLQNLGQGPELLIRYENEEAVDDSQLPKDRFSAERLKGVDSTLKIQPAELGDSAVYLCASSWGGGADTGELFFGEGSRLTVL.

The rearrangement uses TRBV30 and TRBJ1-1, with 7 bases that match TRBD1. With 0 bases clipped from V and 5 bases from J, the junction kept 9 bases outside the gene matches. From germline, CDR1 is GTSNPN and CDR2 SVGIG (reference sequence). The CDR3 totals 15 residues. The CDR3 spells CAWSVQVRGKTEAFF. The DNA for the CDR3 is TGTGCCTGGAGTGTACAGGTCAGGGGGAAAACTGAAGCTTTCTTT.

V and J are TRBV29-1 and TRBJ2-7; perhaps TRBD1 as D (5 bases). Looked up from germline, CDR1 is SQVTM and CDR2 is ANQGSEA. CDR3 length equals 15 residues. Trimming took off 2 bases at V and 3 bases at J, with 17 bases between the two ends. The CDR3 is CSVESQVDSYYEQYF. The CDR3 nucleotides read TGCAGCGTTGAAAGTCAGGTTGACAGCTACTACGAGCAGTACTTC.

This rearrangement joins TRBV28 to TRBJ2-1, with D perhaps TRBD2 (5 bases). The V end lost 5 bases, the J end lost 6 bases, and 17 bases lay between the germline ends. The CDR3 is 15 residues long. Germline loops: CDR1 MDHEN, CDR2 SYDVKM. The DNA for the CDR3 is TGTGCCAGCAGTACGACCTCTCCGGACTTCAATGAGCAGTTCTTC. It encodes CASSTTSPDFNEQFF.

This rearrangement joins TRBV7-9 to TRBJ1-4; 9 nucleotides line up with TRBD1. Germline-derived CDR1 and CDR2 are SEHNR and FQNEAQ (reference sequence). The CDR3 has 16 amino acids. The J segment lost 5 bases and the V segment lost 5 bases, leaving 9 bases of the junction unmatched. The CDR3 region is CASSQLPGQGNEKLFF. CDR3 coding DNA: TGTGCCAGCAGCCAATTACCGGGACAGGGAAATGAAAAACTGTTTTTT.

The chain carries TRBV28 and TRBJ1-5, with D tentatively TRBD1 (5 bases). CDR1 and CDR2 (germline): MDHEN, SYDVKM. Trimming removed 1 base at V and 2 bases at J, with 18 bases between. The CDR3 extends over 18 amino acids. CDR3 loop: CASSLLFFLREGNQPQHF. DNA of the CDR3: TGTGCCAGCAGTTTATTGTTTTTTCTCAGGGAGGGCAATCAGCCCCAGCATTTT.

The chain recombines TRBV28 with TRBJ2-7, with unresolved D. The CDR3 loop spans 13 amino acids. Germline CDR1 reads MDHEN; CDR2 reads SYDVKM. Trimming left V 2 bases short and J 9 bases short, with 14 bases between. In DNA form, the CDR3 reads TGTGCCAGCAGTTTACCACATGAAAAGGGGCAGTACTTC. It specifies CASSLPHEKGQYF.

For the CDR3, the DNA is TGTGCCAGTTACAGGACCGGGGAGCTGTTTTTT. This encodes CASYRTGELFF. The V gene is TRBV19, the J gene TRBJ2-2, with D possibly TRBD1 on 5 matching bases. Trimming cost V 8 bases and J 5 bases, with 6 bases left between them. Germline lookup yields CDR1 LNHDA and CDR2 SQIVND (reference sequence). This CDR3 spans 11 amino acids.

The rearrangement links TRBV19 to TRBJ2-3; the D gene is possibly TRBD1 (6 bases). The CDR3 loop spans 18 amino acids. Germline values: CDR1 LNHDA, CDR2 SQIVND (reference sequence). Deletions cut 7 bases from V and 2 bases from J, with 25 bases between. The CDR3 region has the DNA TGTGCCAGTACCCCAAGGGGGTATAAACCCCCTTACACAGATACGCAGTATTTT. Translated: CASTPRGYKPPYTDTQYF. The whole variable domain, filled in from reference TRBV19 and TRBJ2-3, reads DGGITQSPKYLFRKEGQNVTLSCEQNLNHDAMYWYRQDPGQGLRLIYYSQIVNDFQKGDIAEGYSVSREKKESFPLTVTSAQKNPTAFYLCASTPRGYKPPYTDTQYFGPGTRLTVL.

The chain couples TRBV19 to TRBJ2-5; TRBD2 matches at 8 bases. The J call may be faulty, since TRBJ2-7 better matches the DNA end. The CDR3 contains 17 residues. Germline loops: CDR1 LNHDA, CDR2 SQIVND (reference sequence). DNA of the CDR3: TGTGCCAGTAGTATAGAAGGTACTAGCGGAAGCTCCTACGAGCAGTACTTC. It yields the protein CASSIEGTSGSSYEQYF.

The chain joins TRBV19 to TRBJ2-2; 10 bases fit TRBD2. This CDR3 has 16 residues. After removal of 7 bases from V and 3 bases from J, the junction contained 8 bases not matched to a gene. Germline values: CDR1 LNHDA, CDR2 SQIVND (reference sequence). The CDR3 protein is CASTLWLAGDTGELFF. The DNA of the CDR3 is TGTGCCAGTACCCTCTGGCTAGCGGGAGACACCGGGGAGCTGTTTTTT.